What follows are 24 T cell receptor beta chains derived from one specimen sequenced in a study of CD8+ T cells in alopecia areata. TCR sequencing used cDNA made by reverse transcription of extracted RNA. Only in-frame clones appear in the TCRdb table, and some are missing; sequencing was by immunoSEQ multiplex PCR. The table records around 210,000 clones, roughly three fifths of them present only once. The sample taken for sequencing was CD8+ T cells sorted from blood. Source of these receptors: a human donor in good health.

The CDR3 DNA is TGTGCCAGCAGCTTCTCGGGAGCGGCCTACTACAATGAGCAGTTCTTC. Residues: CASSFSGAAYYNEQFF. This chain connects TRBV5-6 to TRBJ2-1, with a tentative D call TRBD2 (6 bases). Trimming took off 2 bases at V and 3 bases at J, with 15 bases between the two ends. This CDR3 contains 16 residues. Germline CDR1 is SGHDT and CDR2 is YYEEEE. The full variable domain, in which reference TRBV5-6 and TRBJ2-1 provide the parts outside the CDR3, is DAGVTQSPTHLIKTRGQQVTLRCSPKSGHDTVSWYQQALGQGPQFIFQYYEEEERQRGNFPDRFSGHQFPNYSSELNVNALLLGDSALYLCASSFSGAAYYNEQFFGPGTRLTVL.

V usage is TRBV27 and J usage is TRBJ2-7; 9 nucleotides line up with TRBD1. This CDR3 spans 16 amino acids. J lost 3 bases, V lost 5 bases, and 11 bases had no gene match. Germline CDR1 and CDR2: MNHEY and SMNVEV (reference sequence). CDR3 DNA: TGTGCCAGCAGTCAAAGGGACAGGGCGAATTACTACGAGCAGTACTTC. It encodes CASSQRDRANYYEQYF.

As DNA, the CDR3 is TGCAGCGTTGAAGGGCAACAGGGCTATGAAGCTTTCTTT. Protein: CSVEGQQGYEAFF. The V gene is TRBV29-1, the J gene TRBJ1-1, with D possibly being TRBD1 (6 bases). The ends were cut back, 1 base at V and 7 bases at J, with 13 bases in the middle. Germline V CDR1 and CDR2: SQVTM, ANQGSEA. The CDR3 has 13 amino acids.

The chain employs TRBV4-1 and TRBJ2-4; TRBD1 matches at 7 bases. CDR1 and CDR2 (germline): MGHRA, YSYEKL. The CDR3 is made up of 17 amino acids. Trimming cost V 0 bases and J 3 bases; bases outside gene matches: 8. DNA for the CDR3: TGCGCCAGCAGCCAAGAAACAGGGGTTCTCGGCAAAAACATTCAGTACTTC. This codes for CASSQETGVLGKNIQYF.

A word on this clone: The junction differs from germline at one of its ends, possibly a read error. The chain joins TRBV5-4 to TRBJ1-4; 7 positions agree with TRBD1. The CDR3 length is 15 residues. The germline CDR1 and CDR2 sequences are SGHNT and YYREEE (reference sequence). The CDR3 loop reads CASSQRDSRNEELFF. CDR3 sequence (DNA): TGTGCCAGCAGTCAACGGGACAGCCGCAATGAAGAACTGTTTTTT.

This clone was observed a handful of times. The CDR3 DNA reads as TGTGCCAGCAGCTTGGTGGATACGCAGTATTTT. It codes for CASSLVDTQYF. This chain joins TRBV9 and TRBJ2-3, with D hard to call. The CDR3 totals 11 residues. Trimming took off 4 bases at V and 6 bases at J, with 6 bases between the two ends. Germline lookup yields CDR1 SGDLS and CDR2 YYNGEE.

This clone was seen a few times. The chain combines TRBV10-1 with TRBJ1-1; D gene ambiguous. This CDR3 region has 11 residues. From germline, CDR1 is WNHNN and CDR2 SYGVQD (reference sequence). V was pared by 6 bases and J by 7 bases, with 9 bases between. The CDR3 DNA is TGCGCCAGCAGCGTCGGAGGTGAAGCTTTCTTT. Its translation is CASSVGGEAFF.

This clone was observed a few times. CDR3 region: CASSQDGHGQETQYF. The DNA of the CDR3 is TGCGCCAGCAGCCAAGATGGCCACGGGCAAGAGACCCAGTACTTC. The J gene is TRBJ2-5, the V gene TRBV4-1; D unresolved. The V gene's germline CDR1 is MGHRA and CDR2 YSYEKL. The CDR3 is 15 residues long. The ends were cut back, 0 bases at V and 2 bases at J, with 10 bases in the middle.

This sequence joins TRBV7-2 and TRBJ1-1; D uncertain. Germline CDR1 SGHTA, CDR2 FQGNSA. The CDR3 length is 13 residues. Trimming took off 1 base at V and 5 bases at J, with 8 bases between the two ends. CDR3: CASSLGGWTEAFF. CDR3 nucleotide sequence: TGTGCCAGCAGCTTAGGGGGTTGGACTGAAGCTTTCTTT. Full variable domain (rest looked up from reference TRBV7-2 and TRBJ1-1): GAGVSQSPSNKVTEKGKDVELRCDPISGHTALYWYRQSLGQGLEFLIYFQGNSAPDKSGLPSDRFSAERTGGSVSTLTIQRTQQEDSAVYLCASSLGGWTEAFFGQGTRLTVV.

The rearrangement uses TRBV29-1 and TRBJ1-1; D not resolved. This CDR3 is built from 11 residues. Trimming removed 3 bases from V and 5 bases from J, with 7 bases in between. CDR1 and CDR2 (germline): SQVTM, ANQGSEA. CDR3 region: CSVEYRTEAFF. The CDR3 region has the DNA TGCAGCGTTGAGTACCGGACTGAAGCTTTCTTT.

This clone occurred a few times. The gene calls are TRBV30 and TRBJ2-1; tentative D call: TRBD2 (5 bases). Germline V CDR1 and CDR2: GTSNPN, SVGIG (reference sequence). This CDR3 has 14 amino acids. V was trimmed by 1 base and J by 0 bases, leaving 7 bases between them. The DNA for the CDR3 is TGTGCCTGGAGTGACCGGGGCTCCTACAATGAGCAGTTCTTC. It is translated as CAWSDRGSYNEQFF.

J is TRBJ1-1 and V is TRBV9, with D hard to call. Germline V gene sequence: CDR1 SGDLS, CDR2 YYNGEE. The germline V and J ends were trimmed by 3 bases and 0 bases, with 15 bases remaining between them. This CDR3 has 16 residues. CDR3 amino acids: CASSGDPGSMNTEAFF. CDR3 coding DNA: TGTGCCAGCAGCGGGGATCCGGGGTCCATGAACACTGAAGCTTTCTTT.

The chain recombines TRBV2 with TRBJ2-5, with TRBD2 as a possible D gene (5 bases). Per the germline V gene, CDR1 is SNHLY and CDR2 is FYNNEI. Trimming left V 8 bases short and J 5 bases short, with 15 bases between. The CDR3 is made up of 13 amino acids. The CDR3 region is CASGEWRAETQYF. Written as DNA, the CDR3 is TGTGCCAGCGGGGAGTGGCGGGCGGAGACCCAGTACTTC.

The gene calls are TRBV4-1 and TRBJ2-5; 9 bases match TRBD2. V lost 4 bases, J lost 1 base, and 7 bases stayed unmatched. Germline V gives CDR1 MGHRA, CDR2 YSYEKL. CDR3 length: 16 residues. CDR3 coding DNA: TGCGCCAGCAGCCCACATAGCGGGGGCTTCCAAGAGACCCAGTACTTC. This translates into CASSPHSGGFQETQYF.

This clone occurred a few times. The chain couples TRBV15 to TRBJ2-7; 7 nucleotides match TRBD1. V lost 3 bases, J lost 2 bases, and 7 bases stayed unmatched. Germline CDR1 is LNHNV and CDR2 is YYDKDF (reference sequence). The CDR3 is 15 residues long. In nucleotides, the CDR3 is TGTGCCACCAGCAGGGACAGGACGTCTACCTACGAGCAGTACTTC. Protein product: CATSRDRTSTYEQYF. Supplemented by reference TRBV15 and TRBJ2-7, the full variable domain reads DAMVIQNPRYQVTQFGKPVTLSCSQTLNHNVMYWYQQKSSQAPKLLFHYYDKDFNNEADTPDNFQSRRPNTSFCFLDIRSPGLGDTAMYLCATSRDRTSTYEQYFGPGTRLTVT.

This clone has only a few counts. Its ends do not fully match the called genes, so a read error is possible. V and J are TRBV7-9 and TRBJ2-1; the D is unclear. Germline V gene lookup returns CDR1 SEHNR and CDR2 FQNEAQ (reference sequence). This CDR3 comprises 12 residues. CDR3 amino acids: CASSSTYNEQFF. CDR3 bases: TGTGCCAGCAGCTCGACCTATAATGAGCAGTTCTTC.

The CDR3, as DNA: TGTGCCAGCAGCCCGATGAGCTACGAGCAGTACTTC. It specifies CASSPMSYEQYF. This chain links TRBV5-5 with TRBJ2-7, with no clear D. Trimming removed 4 bases from V and 3 bases from J, with 8 bases in between. The CDR3 is made up of 12 amino acids. Per the germline V gene, CDR1 is SGHKS and CDR2 is YYEKEE (reference sequence).

The J gene is TRBJ1-2, the V gene TRBV7-9, with a possible D match to TRBD1 (6 bases). CDR1 is SEHNR and CDR2 is FQNEAQ in the germline V gene (reference sequence). V was trimmed by 3 bases and J by 2 bases, leaving 10 bases between them. CDR3 size: 14 residues. The CDR3 nucleotides are TGTGCCAGCAGCTTGGGAACAGGGAACTATGGCTACACCTTC. Amino acids: CASSLGTGNYGYTF.

The chain has TRBV27 and TRBJ1-5; D possibly corresponds to TRBD1 (5 bases). Germline values: CDR1 MNHEY, CDR2 SMNVEV (reference sequence). There are 12 residues in the CDR3. The V end was cut by 6 bases, the J end by 7 bases, with 10 bases between. The CDR3 nucleotides read TGTGCCAGCAGACGGGGGGGGCAGCCCCAGCATTTT. Translated: CASRRGGQPQHF.

The rearrangement joins TRBV6-4 to TRBJ2-7; D is possibly TRBD1 or TRBD2 (5 bases each). From germline, CDR1 is MRHNA and CDR2 SNTAGT. This CDR3 region has 13 residues. V lost 6 bases and J lost 3, with 12 bases in between. CDR3 nucleotides: TGTGCCAGCAGCGCCGGGGCAGGCTACGAGCAGTACTTC. It is translated as CASSAGAGYEQYF.

CDR3 sequence: CASSPPFIGVYYEQYF. DNA of the CDR3: TGTGCCAGCTCCCCCCCTTTTATTGGGGTTTACTACGAGCAGTACTTC. This chain uses TRBV7-9 with TRBJ2-7; D is unresolved. The CDR3 runs to 16 residues. Germline values: CDR1 SEHNR, CDR2 FQNEAQ (reference sequence). V lost 8 bases to trimming and J lost 3 bases, with 23 bases between them.

The chain recombines TRBV29-1 with TRBJ1-1, with 8 nucleotides matching TRBD1. The CDR3 is made up of 13 amino acids. The germline V gene encodes CDR1 SQVTM and CDR2 ANQGSEA. V lost 6 bases to trimming and J lost 6 bases; unmatched junction nucleotides: 9. This CDR3 reads CSVNDSGGPEAFF. For the CDR3, the DNA is TGCAGCGTCAATGACTCAGGGGGCCCTGAAGCTTTCTTT.

The chain is built from TRBV6-5 and TRBJ2-7, with D perhaps TRBD2 (6 bases). CDR1 and CDR2 from the germline V gene are MNHEY and SVGAGI. V lost 0 bases and J 3 bases, leaving 12 bases between the germline ends. The CDR3 runs 15 residues. The CDR3 DNA reads as TGTGCCAGCAGTTACTCGGCATTGGGAGGCTACGAGCAGTACTTC. Translating it yields CASSYSALGGYEQYF.

The genes are TRBV13 and TRBJ1-2; D is perhaps TRBD1 (6 bases). In germline, CDR1 is PRHDT, CDR2 FYEKMQ (reference sequence). V was cut by 0 bases and J by 0 bases, with 14 bases left in between. This CDR3 has 17 amino acids. The chain's CDR3 is CASSLGPRQATNYGYTF. The CDR3 DNA reads as TGTGCCAGCAGCTTAGGCCCTCGACAGGCCACTAACTATGGCTACACCTTC.